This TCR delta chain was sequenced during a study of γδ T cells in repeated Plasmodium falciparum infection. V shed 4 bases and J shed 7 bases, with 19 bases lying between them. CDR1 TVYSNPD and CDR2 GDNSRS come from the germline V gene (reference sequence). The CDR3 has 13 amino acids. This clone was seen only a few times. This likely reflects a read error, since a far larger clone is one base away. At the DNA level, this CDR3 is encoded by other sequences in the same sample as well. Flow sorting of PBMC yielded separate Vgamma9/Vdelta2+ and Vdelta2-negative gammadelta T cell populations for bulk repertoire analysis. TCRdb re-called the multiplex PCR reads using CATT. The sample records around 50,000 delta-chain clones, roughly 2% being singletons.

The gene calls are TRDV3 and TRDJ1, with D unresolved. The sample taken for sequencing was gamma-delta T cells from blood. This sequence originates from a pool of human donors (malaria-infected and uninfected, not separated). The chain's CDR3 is CAWNARICGKLIF. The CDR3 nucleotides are TGTGCCTGGAATGCAAGAATTTGCGGTAAACTCATCTTT.